The clone carrying this T cell receptor beta chain has more than one count but fewer than ten. The target antigen is unknown. Stable disease denoted Graves' hyperthyroidism without ophthalmopathy progression within 18 months. The TCR beta CDR3 regions underwent amplification using RNA transcripts as the source. The HTBI primer set served for first-round RT-PCR of the TCR CDR3. From the multiplex PCR reads, TCRdb called clonotypes with MiXCR, one entry per CDR3 protein. The sample shows under 700,000 distinct CDR3 sequences, around 42% of them seen only once. This sample is drawn from a study of T cells in Graves' hyperthyroidism and ophthalmopathy. Germline CDR1 and CDR2: MGHDK and SYGVNS. V lost 7 bases and J lost 5; bases outside the gene matches: 10. The CDR3 totals 14 residues. Study-wide results and limits: Stable hyperthyroidism was separated from ophthalmopathy by a model based on 13 V-J features. The majority of expanded thyroid clonotypes above 0.001 also appeared in blood.

The genes are TRBV25-1 and TRBJ1-2; the match to TRBD1 covers 7 bases. The source is a woman aged 18 to 35 with Graves' hyperthyroidism. The sequenced sample was peripheral blood or thyroid tissue (not recorded which). The DNA for the CDR3 is TGTGCCAGCAACCTAGCGGACAGGAGGTATGGCTACACCTTC. Amino acid sequence: CASNLADRRYGYTF.